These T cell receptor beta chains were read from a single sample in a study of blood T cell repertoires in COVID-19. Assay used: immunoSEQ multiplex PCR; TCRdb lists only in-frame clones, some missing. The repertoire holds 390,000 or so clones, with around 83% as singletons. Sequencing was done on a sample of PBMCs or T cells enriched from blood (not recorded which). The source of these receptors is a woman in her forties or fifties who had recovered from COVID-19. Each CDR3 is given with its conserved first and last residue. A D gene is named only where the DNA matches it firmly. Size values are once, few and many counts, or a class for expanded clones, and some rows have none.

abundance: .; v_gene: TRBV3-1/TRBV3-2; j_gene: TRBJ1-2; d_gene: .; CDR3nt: TGTGCCAGCAGCCCCGGGGTTTACTATGGCTACACCTTC; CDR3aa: CASSPGVYYGYTF
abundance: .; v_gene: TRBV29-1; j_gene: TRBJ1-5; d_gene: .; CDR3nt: TGCAGCGTTGACCAGGGCGGCGGACAGCCCCAGCATTTT; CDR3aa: CSVDQGGGQPQHF
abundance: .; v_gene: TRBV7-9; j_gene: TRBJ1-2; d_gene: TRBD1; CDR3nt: TGTGCCAGCAGCTTACTGCCTCGGACAGGGGTTGGCTACACCTTC; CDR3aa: CASSLLPRTGVGYTF
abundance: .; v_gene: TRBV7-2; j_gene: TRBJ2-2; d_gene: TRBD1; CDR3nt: TGTGCCAGCAGCTTAGGGGGGACAGGGGGCACCGGGGAGCTGTTTTTT; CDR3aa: CASSLGGTGGTGELFF
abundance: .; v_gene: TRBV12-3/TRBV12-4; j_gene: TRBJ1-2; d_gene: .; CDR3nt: TGTGCCAGCAGTTTACAAAACTATGGCTACACCTTC; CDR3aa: CASSLQNYGYTF
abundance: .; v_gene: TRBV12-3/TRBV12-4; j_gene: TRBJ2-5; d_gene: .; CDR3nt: TGTGCCAGCAGTAGCGCGGAGACCCAGTACTTC; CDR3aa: CASSSAETQYF
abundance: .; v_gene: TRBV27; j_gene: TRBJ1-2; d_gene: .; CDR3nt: TGTGCCAGCAGTGGGGGCTTTGGCTACACCTTC; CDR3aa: CASSGGFGYTF
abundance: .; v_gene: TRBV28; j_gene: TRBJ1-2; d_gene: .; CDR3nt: TGTGCCAGCAGTTTCCAGGCCTGGGTACCTAACTATGGCTACACCTTC; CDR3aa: CASSFQAWVPNYGYTF
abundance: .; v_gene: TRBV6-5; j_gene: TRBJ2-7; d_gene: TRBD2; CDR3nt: TGTGCCAGCCAAGCCGGGAGGAGATCCGAGCAGTACTTC; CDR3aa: CASQAGRRSEQYF
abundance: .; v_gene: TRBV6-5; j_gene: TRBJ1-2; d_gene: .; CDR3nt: TGTGCCAGCAGGCGGGACGAGGGAAACTATGGCTACACCTTC; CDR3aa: CASRRDEGNYGYTF
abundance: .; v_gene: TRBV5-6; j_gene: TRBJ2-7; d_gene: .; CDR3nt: TGTGCCAGCAGTATCCACGAGCAGTACTTC; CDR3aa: CASSIHEQYF
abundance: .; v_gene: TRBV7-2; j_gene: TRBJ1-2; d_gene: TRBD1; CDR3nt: TGTGCCAGCATCACCCCAGGACAGGGAAGCTATGGCTACACCTTC; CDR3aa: CASITPGQGSYGYTF
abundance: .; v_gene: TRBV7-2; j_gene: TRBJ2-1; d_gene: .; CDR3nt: TGTGCCAGCAGCTTAACCAGGGGCTACAATGAGCAGTTCTTC; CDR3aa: CASSLTRGYNEQFF
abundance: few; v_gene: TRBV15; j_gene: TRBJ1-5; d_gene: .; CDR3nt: TGTGCCACCAGCCCGCGGGCGCTTGAGTTAAATCAGCCCCAGCATTTT; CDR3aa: CATSPRALELNQPQHF
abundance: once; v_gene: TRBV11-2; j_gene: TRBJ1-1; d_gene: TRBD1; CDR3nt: TGTGCCAGCAGCTCTCAGGGGGCGGACACTGAAGCTTTCTTT; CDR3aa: CASSSQGADTEAFF
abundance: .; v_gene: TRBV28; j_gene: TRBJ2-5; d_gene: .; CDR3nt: TGTGCCACCGAGCTACAGGGTCAAGAGACCCAGTACTTC; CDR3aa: CATELQGQETQYF
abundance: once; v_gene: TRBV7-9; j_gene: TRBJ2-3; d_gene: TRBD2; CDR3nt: TGTGCCAGCAGCTCGTACGCGGCGGGAGGGAATTTT; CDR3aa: CASSSYAAGGNF
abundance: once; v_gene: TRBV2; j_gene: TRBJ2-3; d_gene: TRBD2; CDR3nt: TGTGCCAGCAGAGGACTAGCGGGACGTCGGGCGGATACGCAGTATTTT; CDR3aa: CASRGLAGRRADTQYF
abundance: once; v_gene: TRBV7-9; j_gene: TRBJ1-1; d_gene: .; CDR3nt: TGTGCCAGCAGCATGGGACACCGGAACACTGAAGCTTTCTTT; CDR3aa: CASSMGHRNTEAFF
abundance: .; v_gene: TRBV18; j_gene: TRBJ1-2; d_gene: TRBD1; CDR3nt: TGTGCCAGCTCACGGGACAGCCAGGTCTATGGCTACACCTTC; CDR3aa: CASSRDSQVYGYTF
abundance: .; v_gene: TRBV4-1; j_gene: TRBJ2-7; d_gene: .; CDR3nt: TGCGCCAGCAGCCAAGATCGGGTTTCCTCCTACGAGCAGTACTTC; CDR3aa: CASSQDRVSSYEQYF
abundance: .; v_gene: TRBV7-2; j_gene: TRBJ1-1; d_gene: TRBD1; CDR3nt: TGTGCCAGCAGCTTTCGGGACAGGACTGAAGCTTTCTTT; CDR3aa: CASSFRDRTEAFF
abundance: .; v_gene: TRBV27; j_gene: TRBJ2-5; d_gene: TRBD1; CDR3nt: TGTGCCAGCAGTTTAGCCCCAAACCCCACGGACAGGCCCCGGGAGACCCAGTACTTC; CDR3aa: CASSLAPNPTDRPRETQYF